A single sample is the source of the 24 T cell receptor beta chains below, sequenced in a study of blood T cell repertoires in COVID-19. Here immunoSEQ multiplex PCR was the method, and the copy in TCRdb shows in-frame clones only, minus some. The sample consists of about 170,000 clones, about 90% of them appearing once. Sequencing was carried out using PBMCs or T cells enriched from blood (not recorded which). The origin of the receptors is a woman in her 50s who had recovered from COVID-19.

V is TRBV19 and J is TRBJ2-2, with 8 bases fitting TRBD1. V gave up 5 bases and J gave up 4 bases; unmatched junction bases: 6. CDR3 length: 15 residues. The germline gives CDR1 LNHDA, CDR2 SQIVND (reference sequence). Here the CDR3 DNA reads TGTGCCAGTAGTGCGGACAGGGCGGGCACCGGGGAGCTGTTTTTT. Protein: CASSADRAGTGELFF.

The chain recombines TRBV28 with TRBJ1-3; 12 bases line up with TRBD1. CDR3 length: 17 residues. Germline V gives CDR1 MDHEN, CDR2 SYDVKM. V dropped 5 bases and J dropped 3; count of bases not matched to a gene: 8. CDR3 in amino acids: CASSGPGTGGFGNTIYF. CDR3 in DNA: TGTGCCAGCAGTGGCCCCGGGACAGGGGGCTTTGGAAACACCATATATTTT.

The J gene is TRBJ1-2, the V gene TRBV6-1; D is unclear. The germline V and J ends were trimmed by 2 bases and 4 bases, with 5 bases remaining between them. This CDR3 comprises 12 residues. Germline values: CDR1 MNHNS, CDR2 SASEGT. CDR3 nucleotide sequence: TGTGCCAGCAGTGAATTCGGCTATGGCTACACCTTC. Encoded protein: CASSEFGYGYTF.

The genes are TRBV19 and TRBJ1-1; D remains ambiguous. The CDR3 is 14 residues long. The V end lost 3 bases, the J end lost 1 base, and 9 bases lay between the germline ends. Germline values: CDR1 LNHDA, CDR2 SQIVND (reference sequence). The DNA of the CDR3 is TGTGCCAGTAGTATTGTTGGCCAGAACACTGAAGCTTTCTTT. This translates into CASSIVGQNTEAFF.

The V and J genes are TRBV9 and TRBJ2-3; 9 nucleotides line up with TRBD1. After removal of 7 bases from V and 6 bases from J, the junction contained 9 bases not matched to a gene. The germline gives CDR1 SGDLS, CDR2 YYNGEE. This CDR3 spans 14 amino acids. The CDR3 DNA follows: TGTGCCAGCGGGTGGGACAGGGAAGGGGATACGCAGTATTTT. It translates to CASGWDREGDTQYF.

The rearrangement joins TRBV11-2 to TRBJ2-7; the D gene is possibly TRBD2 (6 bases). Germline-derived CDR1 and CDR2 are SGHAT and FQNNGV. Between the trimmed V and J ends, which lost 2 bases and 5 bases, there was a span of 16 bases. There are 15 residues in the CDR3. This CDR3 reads CASSLSPGLGNEQYF. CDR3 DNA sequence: TGTGCCAGCAGCTTATCCCCGGGACTTGGAAACGAGCAGTACTTC.

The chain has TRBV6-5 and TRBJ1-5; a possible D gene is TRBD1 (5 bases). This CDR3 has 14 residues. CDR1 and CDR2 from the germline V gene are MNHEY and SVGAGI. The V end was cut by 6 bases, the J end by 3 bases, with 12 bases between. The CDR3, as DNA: TGTGCCAGCAGCTCCGACAGCGTCAATCAGCCCCAGCATTTT. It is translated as CASSSDSVNQPQHF.

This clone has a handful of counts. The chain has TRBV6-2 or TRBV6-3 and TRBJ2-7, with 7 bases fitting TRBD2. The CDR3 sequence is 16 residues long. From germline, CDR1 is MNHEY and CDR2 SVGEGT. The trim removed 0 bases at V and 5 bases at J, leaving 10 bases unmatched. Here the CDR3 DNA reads TGTGCCAGCAGTTACTCGCCCAGGACTAGAAAAGACGAGCAGTACTTC. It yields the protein CASSYSPRTRKDEQYF.

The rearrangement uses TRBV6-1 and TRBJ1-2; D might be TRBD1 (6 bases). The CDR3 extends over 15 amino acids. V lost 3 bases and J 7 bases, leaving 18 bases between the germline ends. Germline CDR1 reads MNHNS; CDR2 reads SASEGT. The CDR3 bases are TGTGCCAGCAGTGAGCCGCGACAGGCCCTATCTGGCTACACCTTC. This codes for CASSEPRQALSGYTF.

CDR3 loop: CAISALGGDRDPYEQYF. Written as DNA, the CDR3 is TGTGCCATCAGTGCCCTAGGGGGAGACAGGGACCCCTACGAGCAGTACTTC. The chain joins TRBV10-3 to TRBJ2-7; 7 nucleotides agree with TRBD1. V shed 4 bases, J shed 2 bases, and the junction held 14 bases outside the gene matches. This CDR3 is 17 amino acids long. In germline, CDR1 is ENHRY, CDR2 SYGVKD.

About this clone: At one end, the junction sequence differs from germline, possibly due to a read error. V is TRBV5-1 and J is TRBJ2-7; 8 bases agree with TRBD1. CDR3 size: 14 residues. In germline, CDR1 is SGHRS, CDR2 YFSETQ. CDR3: CASRESRGRSSLNF. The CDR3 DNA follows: TGCGCCAGCAGGGAGTCCAGGGGGCGATCTTCCTTGAACTTC. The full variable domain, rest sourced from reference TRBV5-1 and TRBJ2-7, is KAGVTQTPRYLIKTRGQQVTLSCSPISGHRSVSWYQQTPGQGLQFLFEYFSETQRNKGNFPGRFSGRQFSNSRSEMNVSTLELGDSALYLCASRESRGRSSLNFGPGTRLTVT.

The CDR3 DNA sequence: TGCAGCGTTCCCAAAGCTGGAGGACAGAAAAATGGCTACACCTTC. Translating gives CSVPKAGGQKNGYTF. V and J are TRBV29-1 and TRBJ1-2; D perhaps matches TRBD1 (6 bases). Germline V gene sequence: CDR1 SQVTM, CDR2 ANQGSEA. V was clipped by 5 bases and J by 6 bases, with 22 bases between them. CDR3 length: 15 amino acids.

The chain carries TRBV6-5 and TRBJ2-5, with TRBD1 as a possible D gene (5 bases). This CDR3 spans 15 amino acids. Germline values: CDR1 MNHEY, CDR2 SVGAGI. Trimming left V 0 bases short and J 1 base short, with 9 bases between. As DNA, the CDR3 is TGTGCCAGCAGTTACTCTCCAGGGCCCCAAGAGACCCAGTACTTC. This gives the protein CASSYSPGPQETQYF.

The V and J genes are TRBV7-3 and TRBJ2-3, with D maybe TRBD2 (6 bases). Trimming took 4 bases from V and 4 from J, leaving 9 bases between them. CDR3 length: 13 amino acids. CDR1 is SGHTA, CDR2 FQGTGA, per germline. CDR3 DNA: TGTGCCAGCAGCTCGCGGAGGGCAGATACGCAGTATTTT. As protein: CASSSRRADTQYF.

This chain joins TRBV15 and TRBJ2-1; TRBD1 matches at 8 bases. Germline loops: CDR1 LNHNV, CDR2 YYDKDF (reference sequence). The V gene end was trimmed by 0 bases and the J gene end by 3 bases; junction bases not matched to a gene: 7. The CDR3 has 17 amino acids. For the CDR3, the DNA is TGTGCCACCAGCAGAGACTCCGGGACAGGTCGCTACAATGAGCAGTTCTTC. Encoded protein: CATSRDSGTGRYNEQFF.

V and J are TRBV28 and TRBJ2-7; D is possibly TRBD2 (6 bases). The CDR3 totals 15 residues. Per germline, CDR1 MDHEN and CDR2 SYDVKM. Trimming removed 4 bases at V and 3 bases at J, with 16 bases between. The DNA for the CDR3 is TGTGCCAGCAGTTCAGCCGGGACTCTAAACTACGAGCAGTACTTC. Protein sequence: CASSSAGTLNYEQYF.

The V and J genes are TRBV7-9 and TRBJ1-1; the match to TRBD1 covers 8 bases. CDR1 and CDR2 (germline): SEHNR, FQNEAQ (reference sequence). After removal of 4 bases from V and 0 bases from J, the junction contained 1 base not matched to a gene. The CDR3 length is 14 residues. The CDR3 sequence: CASSSDRVNTEAFF. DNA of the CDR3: TGTGCCAGCAGCTCGGACAGGGTGAACACTGAAGCTTTCTTT.

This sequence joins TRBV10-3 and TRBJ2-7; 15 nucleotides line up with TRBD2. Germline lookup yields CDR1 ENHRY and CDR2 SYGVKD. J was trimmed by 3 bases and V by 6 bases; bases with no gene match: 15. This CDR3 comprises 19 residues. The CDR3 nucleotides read TGTGCCATCAGCCCCGGACTAGCGGGAGGGCCCTCCTCCATCTACGAGCAGTACTTC. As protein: CAISPGLAGGPSSIYEQYF.

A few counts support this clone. CDR3 coding DNA: TGTGCCAGCAGTCCGTTGGAGAGGGGGCGCAAAAACATTCAGTACTTC. It is translated as CASSPLERGRKNIQYF. The rearrangement uses TRBV27 and TRBJ2-4; TRBD1 agrees at 7 bases. The CDR3 consists of 16 residues. J was trimmed by 3 bases and V by 5 bases; bases with no gene match: 10. CDR1 MNHEY and CDR2 SMNVEV come from the germline V gene (reference sequence).

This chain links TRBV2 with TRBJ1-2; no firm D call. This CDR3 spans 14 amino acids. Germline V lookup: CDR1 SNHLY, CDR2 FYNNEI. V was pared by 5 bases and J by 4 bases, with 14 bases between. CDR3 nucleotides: TGTGCCAGCAGTCCTGACGCTACGGGCTATGGCTACACCTTC. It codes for CASSPDATGYGYTF.

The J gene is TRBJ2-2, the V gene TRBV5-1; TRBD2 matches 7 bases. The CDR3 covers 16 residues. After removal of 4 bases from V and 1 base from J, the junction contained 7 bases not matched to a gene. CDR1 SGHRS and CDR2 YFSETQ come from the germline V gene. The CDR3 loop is CASSPPSGVNTGELFF. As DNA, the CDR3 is TGCGCCAGCAGCCCCCCTAGCGGAGTGAACACCGGGGAGCTGTTTTTT.

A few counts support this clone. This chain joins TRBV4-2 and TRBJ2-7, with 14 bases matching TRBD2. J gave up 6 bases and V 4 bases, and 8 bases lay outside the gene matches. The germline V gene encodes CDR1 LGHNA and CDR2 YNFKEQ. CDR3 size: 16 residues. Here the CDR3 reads CASSRGTSGRLLEQYF. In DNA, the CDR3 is TGTGCCAGCAGCCGAGGGACTAGCGGGAGACTACTCGAGCAGTACTTC.

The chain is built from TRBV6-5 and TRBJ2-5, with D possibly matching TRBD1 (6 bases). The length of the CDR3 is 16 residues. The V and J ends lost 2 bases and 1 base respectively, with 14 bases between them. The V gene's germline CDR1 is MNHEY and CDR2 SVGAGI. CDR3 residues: CASSYGNRDLQETQYF. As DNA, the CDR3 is TGTGCCAGCAGTTACGGCAACAGGGACCTCCAAGAGACCCAGTACTTC.

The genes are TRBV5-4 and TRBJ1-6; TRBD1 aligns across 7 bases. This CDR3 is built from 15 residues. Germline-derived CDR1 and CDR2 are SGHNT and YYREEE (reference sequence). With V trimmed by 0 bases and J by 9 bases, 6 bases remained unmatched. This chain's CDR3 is CASSLVGTAISPLHF. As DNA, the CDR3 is TGTGCCAGCAGCTTGGTTGGGACAGCAATTTCACCCCTCCACTTT.